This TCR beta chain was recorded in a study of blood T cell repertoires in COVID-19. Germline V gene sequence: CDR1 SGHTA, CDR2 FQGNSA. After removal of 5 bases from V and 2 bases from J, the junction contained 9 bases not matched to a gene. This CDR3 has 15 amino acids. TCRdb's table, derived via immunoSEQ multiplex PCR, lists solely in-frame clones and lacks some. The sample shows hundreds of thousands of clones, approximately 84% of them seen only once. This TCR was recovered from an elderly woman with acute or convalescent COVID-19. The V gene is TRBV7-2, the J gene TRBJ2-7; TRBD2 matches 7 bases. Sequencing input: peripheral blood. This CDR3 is CASSPTRGRPYEQYF. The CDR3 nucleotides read TGTGCCAGCAGCCCAACCCGCGGGAGACCCTACGAGCAGTACTTC.